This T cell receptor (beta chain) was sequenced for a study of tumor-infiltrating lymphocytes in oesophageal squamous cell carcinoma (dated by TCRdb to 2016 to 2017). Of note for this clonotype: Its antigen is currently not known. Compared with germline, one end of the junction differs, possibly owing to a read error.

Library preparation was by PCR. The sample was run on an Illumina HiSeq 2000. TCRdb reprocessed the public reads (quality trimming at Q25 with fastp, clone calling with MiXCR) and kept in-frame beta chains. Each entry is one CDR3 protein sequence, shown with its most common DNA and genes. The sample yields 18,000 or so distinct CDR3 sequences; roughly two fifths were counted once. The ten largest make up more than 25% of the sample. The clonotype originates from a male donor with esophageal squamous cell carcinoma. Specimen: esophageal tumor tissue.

The sequence in DNA is TGTGCCATCAGGGCAGACTCAAACCAAGAGACCCGGTACTTC. It codes for CAIRADSNQETRYF. Rearrangement joined TRBV10-3 to TRBJ2-5; the D gene assignment is ambiguous. The germline V gene sets CDR1 to ENHRY and CDR2 to SYGVKD. The CDR3 runs 14 amino acids, cysteine and phenylalanine included. Just the 42-base CDR3 DNA is kept, in frame starting at base 1.